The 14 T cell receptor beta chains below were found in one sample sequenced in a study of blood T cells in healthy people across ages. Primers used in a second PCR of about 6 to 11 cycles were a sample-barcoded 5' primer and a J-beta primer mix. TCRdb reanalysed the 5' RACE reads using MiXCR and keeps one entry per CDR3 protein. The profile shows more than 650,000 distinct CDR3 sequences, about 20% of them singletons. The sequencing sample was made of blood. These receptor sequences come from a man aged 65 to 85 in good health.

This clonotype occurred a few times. The CDR3 nucleotides are TGCAGCATCGGAGAAGGGGGGGAGACCCAGTACTTC. The encoded protein is CSIGEGGETQYF. The J gene is TRBJ2-5, the V gene TRBV29-1; D is perhaps TRBD1 or TRBD2 (6 bases each). V lost 8 bases, J lost 5 bases, and 15 bases lay in between. The germline gives CDR1 SQVTM, CDR2 ANQGSEA. CDR3 length equals 12 residues.

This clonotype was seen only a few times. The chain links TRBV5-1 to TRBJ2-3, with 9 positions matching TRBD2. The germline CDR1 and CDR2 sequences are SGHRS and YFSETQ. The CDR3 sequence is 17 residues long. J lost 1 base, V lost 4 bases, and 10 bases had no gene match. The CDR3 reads CASSPTYSGGGTDTQYF. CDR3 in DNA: TGCGCCAGCAGCCCAACTTATAGCGGGGGAGGCACAGATACGCAGTATTTT.

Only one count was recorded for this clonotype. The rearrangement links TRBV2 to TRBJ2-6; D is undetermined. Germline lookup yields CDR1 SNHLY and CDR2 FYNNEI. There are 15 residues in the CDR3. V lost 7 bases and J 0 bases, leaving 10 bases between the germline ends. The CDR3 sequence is CASILVRSGANVLTF. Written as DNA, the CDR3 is TGTGCCAGCATCCTAGTCCGCTCTGGGGCCAACGTCCTGACTTTC.

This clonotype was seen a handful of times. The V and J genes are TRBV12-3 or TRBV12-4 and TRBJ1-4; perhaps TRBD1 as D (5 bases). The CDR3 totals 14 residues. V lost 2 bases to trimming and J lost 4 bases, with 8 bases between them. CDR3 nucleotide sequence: TGTGCCAGCAGTTTATGGGGGAGTAATGAAAAACTGTTTTTT. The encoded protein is CASSLWGSNEKLFF.

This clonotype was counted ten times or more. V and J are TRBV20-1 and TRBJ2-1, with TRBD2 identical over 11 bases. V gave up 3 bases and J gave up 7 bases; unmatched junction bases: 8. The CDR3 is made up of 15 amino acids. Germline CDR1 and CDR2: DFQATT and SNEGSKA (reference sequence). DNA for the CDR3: TGCAGTGCTAGTCGGCTAGCGGGAGGAGGGAATGAGCAGTTCTTC. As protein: CSASRLAGGGNEQFF.

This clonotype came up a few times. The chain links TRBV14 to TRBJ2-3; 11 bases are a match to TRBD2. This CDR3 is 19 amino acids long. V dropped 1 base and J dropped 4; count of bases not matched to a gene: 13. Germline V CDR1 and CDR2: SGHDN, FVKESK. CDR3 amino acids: CASSQGKVLAGGRADTQYF. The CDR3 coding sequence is TGTGCCAGCAGCCAAGGGAAGGTCCTAGCGGGAGGTAGGGCAGATACGCAGTATTTT.

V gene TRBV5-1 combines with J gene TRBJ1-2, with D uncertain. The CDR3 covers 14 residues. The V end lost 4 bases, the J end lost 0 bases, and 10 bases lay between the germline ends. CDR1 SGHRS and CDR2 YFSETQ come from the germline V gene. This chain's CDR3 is CASSPNPANYGYTF. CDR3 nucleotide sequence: TGCGCCAGCAGCCCAAATCCAGCTAACTATGGCTACACCTTC.

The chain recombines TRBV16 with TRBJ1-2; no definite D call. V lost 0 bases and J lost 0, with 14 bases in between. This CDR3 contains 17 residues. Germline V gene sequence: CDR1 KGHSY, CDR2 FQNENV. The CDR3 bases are TGTGCCAGCAGCCAATCGATCTTTGACACGTCTAACTATGGCTACACCTTC. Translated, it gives CASSQSIFDTSNYGYTF.

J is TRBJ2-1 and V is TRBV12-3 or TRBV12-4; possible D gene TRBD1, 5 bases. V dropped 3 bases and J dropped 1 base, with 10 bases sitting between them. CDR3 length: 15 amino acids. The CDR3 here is CASSFQGLSYNEQFF. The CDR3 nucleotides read TGTGCCAGCAGTTTTCAGGGATTGTCCTACAATGAGCAGTTCTTC.

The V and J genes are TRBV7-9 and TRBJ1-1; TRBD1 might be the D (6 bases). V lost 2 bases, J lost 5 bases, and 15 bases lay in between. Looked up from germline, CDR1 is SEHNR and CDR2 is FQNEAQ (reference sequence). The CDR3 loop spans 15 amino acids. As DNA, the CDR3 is TGTGCCAGCAGCTTACAGGGGATTGTTGGGACTGAAGCTTTCTTT. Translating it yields CASSLQGIVGTEAFF. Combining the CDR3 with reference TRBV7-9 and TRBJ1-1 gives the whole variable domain DTGVSQNPRHKITKRGQNVTFRCDPISEHNRLYWYRQTLGQGPEFLTYFQNEAQLEKSRLLSDRFSAERPKGSFSTLEIQRTEQGDSAMYLCASSLQGIVGTEAFFGQGTRLTVV.

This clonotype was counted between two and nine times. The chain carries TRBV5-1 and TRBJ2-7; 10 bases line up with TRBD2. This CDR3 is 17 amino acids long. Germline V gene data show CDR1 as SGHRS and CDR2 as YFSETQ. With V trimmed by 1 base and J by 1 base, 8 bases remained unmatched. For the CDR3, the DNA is TGCGCCAGCAGCTTGAGACTAGCGGGCGCCGGGTCCTACGAGCAGTACTTC. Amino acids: CASSLRLAGAGSYEQYF.

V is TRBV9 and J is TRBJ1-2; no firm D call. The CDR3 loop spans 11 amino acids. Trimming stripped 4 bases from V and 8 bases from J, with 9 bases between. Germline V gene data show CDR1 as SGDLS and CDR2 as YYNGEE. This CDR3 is CASSKDRGYTF. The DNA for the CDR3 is TGTGCCAGCAGCAAAGACCGGGGCTACACCTTC. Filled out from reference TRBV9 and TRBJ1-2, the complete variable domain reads DSGVTQTPKHLITATGQRVTLRCSPRSGDLSVYWYQQSLDQGLQFLIQYYNGEERAKGNILERFSAQQFPDLHSELNLSSLELGDSALYFCASSKDRGYTFGSGTRLTVV.

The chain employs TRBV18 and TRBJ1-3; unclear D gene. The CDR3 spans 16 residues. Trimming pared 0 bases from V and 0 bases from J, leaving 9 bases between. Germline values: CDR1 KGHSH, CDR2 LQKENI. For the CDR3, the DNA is TGTGCCAGCTCACCACCGGCGGGTTTCTCTGGAAACACCATATATTTT. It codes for CASSPPAGFSGNTIYF.

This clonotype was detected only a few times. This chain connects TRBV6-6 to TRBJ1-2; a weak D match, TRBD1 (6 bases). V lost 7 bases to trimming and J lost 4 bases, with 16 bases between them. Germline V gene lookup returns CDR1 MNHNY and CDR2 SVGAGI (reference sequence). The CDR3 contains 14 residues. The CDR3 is CASNTIGGIYGYTF. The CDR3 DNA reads TGTGCCAGCAATACAATAGGGGGGATCTATGGCTACACCTTC.